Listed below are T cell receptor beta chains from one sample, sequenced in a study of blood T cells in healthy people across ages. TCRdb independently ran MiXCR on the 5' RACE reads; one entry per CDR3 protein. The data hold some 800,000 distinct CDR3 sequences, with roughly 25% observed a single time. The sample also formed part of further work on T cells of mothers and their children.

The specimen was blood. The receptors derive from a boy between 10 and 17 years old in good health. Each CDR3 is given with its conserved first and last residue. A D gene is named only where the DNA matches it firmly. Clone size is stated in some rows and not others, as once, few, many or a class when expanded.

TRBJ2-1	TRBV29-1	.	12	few	CSVEDLPNEQFF	TGCAGCGTTGAAGATCTTCCCAATGAGCAGTTCTTC
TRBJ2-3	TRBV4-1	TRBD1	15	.	CASSSQGVREDTQYF	TGCGCCAGCAGCTCGCAGGGGGTCAGAGAAGATACGCAGTATTTT
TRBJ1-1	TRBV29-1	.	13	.	CSVEPDLNTEAFF	TGCAGCGTTGAACCAGATCTGAACACTGAAGCTTTCTTT
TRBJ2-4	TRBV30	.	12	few	CAWSFGKNIQYF	TGTGCCTGGAGTTTCGGGAAAAACATTCAGTACTTC
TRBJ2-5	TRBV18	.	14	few	CASSRDKEGETQYF	TGTGCCAGCTCTCGGGACAAGGAGGGGGAGACCCAGTACTTC
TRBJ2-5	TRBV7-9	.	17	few	CASSSGMRGRLQETQYF	TGTGCCAGCAGCTCCGGAATGCGGGGGCGACTCCAAGAGACCCAGTACTTC
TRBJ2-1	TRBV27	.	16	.	CASSALTFLRGDEQFF	TGTGCCAGCAGTGCTTTGACTTTTCTCAGGGGAGATGAGCAGTTCTTC
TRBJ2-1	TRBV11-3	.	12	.	CASSDQGTEQFF	TGTGCCAGCAGCGATCAGGGAACCGAGCAGTTCTTC
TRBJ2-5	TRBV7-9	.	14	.	CASGATELQETQYF	TGTGCCAGTGGGGCAACAGAGCTTCAAGAGACCCAGTACTTC
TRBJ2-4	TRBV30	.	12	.	CAWSVEPSLQYF	TGTGCCTGGAGTGTCGAACCGTCCCTTCAGTACTTC
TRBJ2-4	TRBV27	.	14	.	CASSLARSKNIQYF	TGTGCCAGCAGTTTAGCTCGTTCCAAAAACATTCAGTACTTC
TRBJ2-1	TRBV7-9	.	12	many	CASSVQGNEQFF	TGTGCCAGCAGCGTGCAGGGAAATGAGCAGTTCTTC
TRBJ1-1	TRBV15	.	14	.	CATSGIEVNTEAFF	TGTGCCACCAGCGGGATTGAAGTTAACACTGAAGCTTTCTTT
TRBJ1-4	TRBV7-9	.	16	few	CASSRLGPLGDEKLFF	TGTGCCAGCAGCCGACTCGGACCCCTGGGGGATGAAAAACTGTTTTTT
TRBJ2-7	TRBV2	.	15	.	CASSQRGTASYEQYF	TGTGCCAGCAGTCAAAGGGGGACGGCTTCCTACGAGCAGTACTTC
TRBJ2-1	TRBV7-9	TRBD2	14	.	CASSLAGGANEQFF	TGTGCCAGCAGCTTAGCCGGGGGGGCCAATGAGCAGTTCTTC
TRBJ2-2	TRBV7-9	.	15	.	CASSLAPSGTGELFF	TGTGCCAGCAGCTTAGCGCCGAGCGGGACCGGGGAGCTGTTTTTT
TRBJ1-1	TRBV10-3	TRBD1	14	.	CAISEDLKDREAFF	TGTGCCATCAGTGAGGACTTAAAGGACAGGGAAGCTTTCTTT
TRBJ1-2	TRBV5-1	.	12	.	CASSPGGIGYTF	TGCGCCAGCAGCCCCGGAGGGATCGGCTACACCTTC
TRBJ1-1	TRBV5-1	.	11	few	CASSSNGEAFF	TGCGCCAGCAGCTCCAACGGTGAAGCTTTCTTT
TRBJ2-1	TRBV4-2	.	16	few	CASSQGGWGMGDEQFF	TGTGCCAGCAGCCAAGGAGGCTGGGGAATGGGCGATGAGCAGTTCTTC
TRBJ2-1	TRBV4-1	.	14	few	CASSHEISGDEQFF	TGCGCCAGCAGCCACGAGATTTCAGGGGATGAGCAGTTCTTC
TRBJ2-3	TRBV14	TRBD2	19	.	CASSQDLSGRDLFADTQYF	TGTGCCAGCAGCCAAGATCTCAGTGGGAGGGACCTCTTCGCAGATACGCAGTATTTT
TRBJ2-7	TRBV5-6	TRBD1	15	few	CASSRDRGTAYEQYF	TGTGCCAGCAGCCGCGACAGGGGGACAGCCTACGAGCAGTACTTC
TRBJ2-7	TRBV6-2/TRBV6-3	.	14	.	CASRPHPASYEQYF	TGTGCCAGCAGGCCCCATCCTGCCTCCTACGAGCAGTACTTC
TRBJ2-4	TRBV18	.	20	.	CATTPPLEGYYSSAKNIQYF	TGTGCCACCACTCCGCCCCTCGAAGGCTATTATTCGTCGGCCAAAAACATTCAGTACTTC
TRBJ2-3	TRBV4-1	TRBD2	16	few	CASSQPLAGSTDTQYF	TGCGCCAGCAGCCAACCCCTAGCGGGGTCCACAGATACGCAGTATTTT